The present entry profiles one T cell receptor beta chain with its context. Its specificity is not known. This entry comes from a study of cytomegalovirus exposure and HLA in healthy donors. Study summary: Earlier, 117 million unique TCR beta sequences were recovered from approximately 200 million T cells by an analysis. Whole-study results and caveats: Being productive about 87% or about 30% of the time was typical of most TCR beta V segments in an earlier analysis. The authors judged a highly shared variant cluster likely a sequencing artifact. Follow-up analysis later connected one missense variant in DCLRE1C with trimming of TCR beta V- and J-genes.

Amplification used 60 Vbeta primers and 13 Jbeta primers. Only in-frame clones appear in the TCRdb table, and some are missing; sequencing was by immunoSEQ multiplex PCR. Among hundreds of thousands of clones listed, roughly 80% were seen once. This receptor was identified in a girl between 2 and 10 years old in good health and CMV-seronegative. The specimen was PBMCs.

This chain's CDR3 is CASSLDSRGGNYEQYF. In DNA, the CDR3 is TGTGCCAGCAGCTTAGATTCGCGGGGCGGCAACTACGAGCAGTACTTC. This chain uses TRBV11-2 with TRBJ2-7; TRBD2 is a possible D gene (6 bases). With 0 bases removed from V and 3 bases from J, the gap between germline ends came to 15 bases. The CDR3 is made up of 16 amino acids. The V gene's germline CDR1 is SGHAT and CDR2 FQNNGV.